The rows below give T cell receptor beta chains drawn from one sample of a study of blood T cell repertoires in COVID-19. The data were produced by immunoSEQ multiplex PCR, yet TCRdb's version contains in-frame clones alone and is incomplete. In the table there are approximately 260,000 clones, about 85% of which are singletons. The source material was peripheral blood. The source of these receptors is a man aged 55-75 years who had recovered from COVID-19. CDR3s include the opening cysteine and the closing phenylalanine or tryptophan.

v_gene,j_gene,CDR3aa
TRBV24-1,TRBJ2-3,CATSDPGGFGTDTQYF
TRBV7-2,TRBJ2-3,CASSPRLAGGDTQYF
TRBV6-5,TRBJ2-5,CASTRGHGTGETQYF
TRBV6-2/TRBV6-3,TRBJ2-7,CASSYSGTSGGPTYEQYF
TRBV2,TRBJ2-5,CASSEPRDFQETQYF
TRBV9,TRBJ2-1,CASSHSGGPYNEQFF
TRBV19,TRBJ2-2,CASLGQGNTGELFF
TRBV5-4,TRBJ2-1,CASSLGAGGGAGFEQFF
TRBV6-5,TRBJ1-1,CASSQPGGGRAFF
TRBV19,TRBJ1-1,CASSINAGTGGIYTEAFF
TRBV25-1,TRBJ1-1,CASSEPKEDRGAFF
TRBV5-1,TRBJ2-7,CASSPRGSGEQYF
TRBV2,TRBJ1-5,CASSESGVSGQNFNQPQHF
TRBV5-5,TRBJ1-3,CASSFRALGNTIYF
TRBV5-8,TRBJ1-5,CASRPRDRENQPQHF
TRBV3-1/TRBV3-2,TRBJ2-1,CASSQESAGGILSSYNEQFF
TRBV5-1,TRBJ1-2,CASSLSGAFGYGYTF
TRBV5-6,TRBJ2-1,CASGLNEQFF
TRBV28,TRBJ1-3,CASNDGGNNVPIYF
TRBV7-9,TRBJ2-5,CASSLSGGQGTQYF
TRBV5-1,TRBJ2-7,CASSSGTGVGEQYF
TRBV6-5,TRBJ2-7,CASSYGWGGSYEQYF
TRBV4-1,TRBJ2-1,CASSQDRVKGDTNNEQFF
TRBV7-9,TRBJ2-2,CASSSRQVYTGELFF
TRBV6-5,TRBJ2-2,CASSYSMRGNTGELFF
TRBV28,TRBJ1-1,CASSPIDRVENTEAFF
TRBV29-1,TRBJ1-2,CSVESEGNYGYTF
TRBV3-1/TRBV3-2,TRBJ1-4,CASSQDGIRGRKLFF
TRBV20-1,TRBJ2-5,CSAPSGETQYF
TRBV2,TRBJ1-2,CASSEGQGSPLYGYTF
TRBV19,TRBJ2-3,CASSMGLATDTQYF
TRBV4-1,TRBJ2-1,CASSRGTTSGGVFNEQFF
TRBV5-1,TRBJ2-1,CASSLAGLAGKSYNEQFF
TRBV9,TRBJ2-4,CASSVGEAGGPYSIQYF
TRBV7-6,TRBJ2-5,CASSLDLGQSYETQYF
TRBV5-5,TRBJ2-2,CAGGDLLTGELFF
TRBV18,TRBJ2-2,CASSPGQNTGELFF
TRBV6-5,TRBJ1-1,CASSHRGQNTEAFF
TRBV5-1,TRBJ1-1,CASSGWTGGIVTEAFF
TRBV6-5,TRBJ1-2,CASSYSGTVNYGYTF
TRBV27,TRBJ2-1,CASSWGGGGYNEQFF